This T cell receptor beta chain was captured in a study of T cell changes during pregnancy in multiple sclerosis. Germline V CDR1 and CDR2: MGHRA, YSYEKL. V lost 3 bases to trimming and J lost 7 bases, with 18 bases between them. The CDR3 is made up of 16 amino acids. This table comes from immunoSEQ multiplex PCR, and its TCRdb copy is limited to in-frame clones, with some not included. The profile covers tens of thousands of clones, with approximately 90% appearing a single time and around 10% taken by the ten largest. V usage is TRBV4-1 and J usage is TRBJ2-2; D perhaps matches TRBD2 (7 bases). The sequence came from a female donor with multiple sclerosis, enrolled in a pregnancy study. Here the sequenced sample was CD8+ T cells from peripheral blood mononuclear cells, taken before pregnancy. CDR3 coding DNA: TGCGCCAGCAGCCACCGCGAGGGGGGGGAGGGCGGGGAGCTGTTTTTT. Residues: CASSHREGGEGGELFF.